The 29 T cell receptor beta chains listed next were all sequenced from one sample in a study of blood T cell repertoires in COVID-19. Assay: immunoSEQ multiplex PCR; the TCRdb copy retains only in-frame clones and omits some. The top ten hold roughly 3.2% of the sample, which has tens of thousands of clones, roughly 86% seen once. Sequencing was carried out using peripheral blood. The receptors were sampled from a man aged 45-60 years with active COVID-19.

The chain is built from TRBV3-1 (or the pseudogene TRBV3-2) and TRBJ1-2; 7 positions match TRBD1. Germline trimming cut 6 bases from V and 0 bases from J; bases unmatched to any gene: 10. Germline V lookup: CDR1 LGHDT, CDR2 YNNKEL (reference sequence). This CDR3 comprises 16 residues. The DNA for the CDR3 is TGTGCCAGCAGTGACTTAGGGACAGCCTCTAACTATGGCTACACCTTC. It is translated as CASSDLGTASNYGYTF.

V and J are TRBV6-6 and TRBJ1-2; D unresolved. The germline V and J ends were trimmed by 6 bases and 6 bases, with 14 bases remaining between them. The CDR3 is 13 amino acids. Germline CDR1 MNHNY, CDR2 SVGAGI (reference sequence). This chain's CDR3 is CASSYASNNGYTF. The CDR3 DNA reads TGTGCCAGCAGCTACGCCTCGAACAATGGCTACACCTTC.

This clone was seen once. The V and J genes are TRBV18 and TRBJ2-7; TRBD1 matches 12 bases. Germline trimming cut 3 bases from V and 5 bases from J; bases unmatched to any gene: 2. The CDR3 has 14 amino acids. CDR1 and CDR2 (germline): KGHSH, LQKENI. Here the CDR3 reads CASSPWDRGHEQYF. The CDR3 region has the DNA TGTGCCAGCTCACCTTGGGACAGGGGGCACGAGCAGTACTTC.

V gene TRBV5-8 combines with J gene TRBJ1-5; 9 nucleotides agree with TRBD1. The junction had 9 bases not matched to a gene; V was cut back by 0 bases and J by 8 bases. Germline loops: CDR1 SGHTS, CDR2 YDEGEE. This CDR3 spans 16 amino acids. The CDR3 region has the DNA TGTGCCAGCAGCTTGGAGGACAGGGGCCTTAGGAAGCCCCAGCATTTT. It encodes CASSLEDRGLRKPQHF.

The chain recombines TRBV2 with TRBJ2-2; D is possibly TRBD1 (5 bases). Looked up from germline, CDR1 is SNHLY and CDR2 is FYNNEI. The CDR3 is 15 residues long. The V end lost 10 bases, the J end lost 2 bases, and 17 bases lay between the germline ends. The CDR3 region has the DNA TGTGCCACCCCGCAAGGCAGGGATAACACCGGGGAGCTGTTTTTT. Translation gives CATPQGRDNTGELFF.

CDR3 sequence reads: CASSSWGGEGNTEAFF. The CDR3 nucleotides are TGTGCCAGCAGCTCGTGGGGTGGGGAGGGGAACACTGAAGCTTTCTTT. The V call is TRBV5-6, the J call TRBJ1-1; D not resolved. Germline values: CDR1 SGHDT, CDR2 YYEEEE. V lost 3 bases to trimming and J lost 1 base, with 16 bases between them. The CDR3 sequence is 16 residues long.

This chain connects TRBV5-6 to TRBJ2-3; D possibly corresponds to TRBD2 (5 bases). Germline V gene sequence: CDR1 SGHDT, CDR2 YYEEEE. V was pared by 4 bases and J by 3 bases, with 9 bases between. The CDR3 consists of 13 residues. The CDR3 sequence is CASSRPGTDTQYF. The CDR3 nucleotides read TGTGCCAGCAGCCGGCCGGGGACAGATACGCAGTATTTT.

This chain links TRBV27 with TRBJ2-2, with D perhaps TRBD2 (6 bases). V was clipped by 2 bases and J by 4 bases, with 14 bases between them. Per the germline V gene, CDR1 is MNHEY and CDR2 is SMNVEV (reference sequence). CDR3 length equals 16 residues. CDR3 nucleotides: TGTGCCAGCAGTTTACAGTCCTGGCGGGGCACCGGGGAGCTGTTTTTT. Protein product: CASSLQSWRGTGELFF.

V gene TRBV7-9 combines with J gene TRBJ2-1; the match to TRBD2 covers 11 bases. Germline-derived CDR1 and CDR2 are SEHNR and FQNEAQ (reference sequence). The V and J ends lost 5 bases and 6 bases, in that order; junction bases with no gene match: 9. The CDR3 has 16 residues. The CDR3 protein is CASSPYGTSGLNEQFF. The CDR3 nucleotides read TGTGCCAGCAGCCCATACGGGACTAGCGGTCTCAATGAGCAGTTCTTC.

This clone occurred a few times. This sequence joins TRBV5-1 and TRBJ1-1; D perhaps matches TRBD1 (5 bases). Per the germline V gene, CDR1 is SGHRS and CDR2 is YFSETQ. With 6 bases removed from V and 1 base from J, the gap between germline ends came to 19 bases. This CDR3 contains 16 residues. In DNA, the CDR3 is TGCGCCAGCAAGGCGGGGACGGTCGGGGGGAACACTGAAGCTTTCTTT. Translating gives CASKAGTVGGNTEAFF.

The chain links TRBV5-1 to TRBJ1-5; 9 nucleotides match TRBD1. This CDR3 has 16 residues. Germline values: CDR1 SGHRS, CDR2 YFSETQ. Trimming cost V 4 bases and J 2 bases; bases outside gene matches: 7. CDR3 protein: CASSPTGGLGNQPQHF. DNA for the CDR3: TGCGCCAGCAGCCCTACAGGGGGCTTGGGCAATCAGCCCCAGCATTTT.

The rearrangement joins TRBV6-5 to TRBJ2-7, with 11 nucleotides matching TRBD2. Germline CDR1 is MNHEY and CDR2 is SVGAGI. There are 14 residues in the CDR3. The V segment lost 7 bases and the J segment 3 bases; nucleotides outside the gene matches: 5. The CDR3 DNA sequence: TGTGCCAGCACCCCTAGCGGGGGGAACTACGAGCAGTACTTC. Amino acids: CASTPSGGNYEQYF.

CDR3 loop: CASSPEVGGAYEQFF. DNA of the CDR3: TGCGCCAGCAGCCCGGAGGTCGGGGGGGCTTATGAGCAGTTCTTC. The chain is built from TRBV5-1 and TRBJ2-1; 8 bases match TRBD2. Trimming took 4 bases from V and 8 from J; bases not matched to a gene: 11. This CDR3 has 15 residues. CDR1 and CDR2 (germline): SGHRS, YFSETQ.

The rearrangement joins TRBV11-2 to TRBJ2-5; D might be TRBD1 (6 bases). The V gene lost 5 bases and the J gene lost 0 bases, with 7 bases spanning the gap. Germline V lookup: CDR1 SGHAT, CDR2 FQNNGV. This CDR3 region has 13 residues. CDR3: CASSRDNQETQYF. In DNA, the CDR3 is TGTGCCAGCAGCAGGGACAACCAAGAGACCCAGTACTTC. The full variable domain, completed using reference TRBV11-2 and TRBJ2-5, is EAGVAQSPRYKIIEKRQSVAFWCNPISGHATLYWYQQILGQGPKLLIQFQNNGVVDDSQLPKDRFSAERLKGVDSTLKIQPAKLEDSAVYLCASSRDNQETQYFGPGTRLLVL.

V is TRBV9 and J is TRBJ2-3, with TRBD2 matching 13 bases. Germline trimming cut 4 bases from V and 2 bases from J; bases unmatched to any gene: 10. This CDR3 has 18 residues. Germline assignment: CDR1 SGDLS and CDR2 YYNGEE. In nucleotides, the CDR3 is TGTGCCAGCAGCCCGATGACTAGCGGGGGGTTACACACAGATACGCAGTATTTT. Encoded protein: CASSPMTSGGLHTDTQYF.

The chain joins TRBV7-9 to TRBJ1-1, with 9 bases identical to TRBD1. With V trimmed by 1 base and J by 0 bases, 0 bases remained unmatched. The germline V gene encodes CDR1 SEHNR and CDR2 FQNEAQ (reference sequence). CDR3 length equals 15 residues. The CDR3 protein is CASSLGDRVNTEAFF. The CDR3 nucleotides read TGTGCCAGCAGCTTAGGGGACAGGGTGAACACTGAAGCTTTCTTT.

V usage is TRBV7-8 and J usage is TRBJ1-6; the D is unclear. The CDR3 extends over 15 amino acids. The ends were cut back, 2 bases at V and 10 bases at J, with 15 bases in the middle. From germline, CDR1 is SGHVS and CDR2 FQNEAQ. CDR3 nucleotides: TGTGCCAGCAGCTTATACACCGTCCCCGGGTCACCCCTCCACTTT. Protein product: CASSLYTVPGSPLHF. The full variable domain, with the rest looked up from reference TRBV7-8 and TRBJ1-6, is GAGVSQSPRYKVAKRGQDVALRCDPISGHVSLFWYQQALGQGPEFLTYFQNEAQLDKSGLPSDRFFAERPEGSVSTLKIQRTQQEDSAVYLCASSLYTVPGSPLHFGNGTRLTVT.

The rearrangement uses TRBV2 and TRBJ1-5; D gene unclear. The germline gives CDR1 SNHLY, CDR2 FYNNEI. The length of the CDR3 is 16 residues. The V end lost 7 bases, the J end lost 4 bases, and 20 bases lay between the germline ends. This chain's CDR3 is CASTDTSRRVNQPQHF. Here the CDR3 DNA reads TGTGCCAGCACCGATACCTCACGGCGGGTTAATCAGCCCCAGCATTTT.

The genes are TRBV4-2 and TRBJ1-1; tentatively, D is TRBD1 (6 bases). V shed 0 bases and J shed 1 base, with 9 bases lying between them. Germline values: CDR1 LGHNA, CDR2 YNFKEQ. The CDR3 spans 15 residues. The CDR3 loop reads CASSQDGQPNTEAFF. The CDR3 DNA is TGTGCCAGCAGCCAAGACGGACAGCCGAACACTGAAGCTTTCTTT.

This clone was counted once. J is TRBJ1-2 and V is TRBV6-6, with D maybe TRBD1 (5 bases). Germline V gives CDR1 MNHNY, CDR2 SVGAGI (reference sequence). The V end was cut by 4 bases, the J end by 0 bases, with 15 bases between. CDR3 length equals 16 residues. CDR3 residues: CASSSPGRATNYGYTF. CDR3 sequence (DNA): TGTGCCAGCAGTTCCCCGGGCAGGGCAACTAACTATGGCTACACCTTC.

The V and J genes are TRBV5-1 and TRBJ1-1; possible D gene TRBD1, 6 bases. V lost 4 bases and J 5 bases, leaving 15 bases between the germline ends. Germline loops: CDR1 SGHRS, CDR2 YFSETQ. This CDR3 comprises 14 residues. The CDR3 sequence is CASSPPGARTEAFF. The DNA for the CDR3 is TGCGCCAGCAGCCCACCAGGGGCCCGAACTGAAGCTTTCTTT.

The rearrangement links TRBV4-1 to TRBJ2-7; 8 bases are shared with TRBD1. CDR3 length: 15 amino acids. Trimming removed 4 bases from V and 2 bases from J; junction bases left unmatched: 7. The germline gives CDR1 MGHRA, CDR2 YSYEKL. The CDR3 DNA reads as TGCGCCAGCAGCCTAACAGGGGGTCCTACCTACGAGCAGTACTTC. Encoded protein: CASSLTGGPTYEQYF.

This chain connects TRBV7-3 to TRBJ2-2, with a weak D call TRBD1 (5 bases). CDR3 length: 14 amino acids. V was trimmed by 8 bases and J by 5 bases, leaving 15 bases between them. Germline V gene data show CDR1 as SGHTA and CDR2 as FQGTGA. CDR3 amino acids: CASSHPQGTGELFF. The CDR3 DNA sequence: TGTGCCAGCTCCCATCCCCAGGGTACCGGGGAGCTGTTTTTT. The full variable domain, in which reference TRBV7-3 and TRBJ2-2 provide the parts outside the CDR3, is GAGVSQTPSNKVTEKGKYVELRCDPISGHTALYWYRQSLGQGPEFLIYFQGTGAADDSGLPNDRFFAVRPEGSVSTLKIQRTERGDSAVYLCASSHPQGTGELFFGEGSRLTVL.

The J gene is TRBJ2-1, the V gene TRBV5-6; D perhaps matches TRBD1 (6 bases). The length of the CDR3 is 16 residues. The ends were cut back, 6 bases at V and 5 bases at J, with 21 bases in the middle. The germline CDR1 and CDR2 sequences are SGHDT and YYEEEE. The CDR3, as DNA: TGTGCCAGCACCAGGGTGTGGACAGATACAAACAATGAGCAGTTCTTC. It yields the protein CASTRVWTDTNNEQFF. Looking up the rest from reference TRBV5-6 and TRBJ2-1 gives the full variable domain: DAGVTQSPTHLIKTRGQQVTLRCSPKSGHDTVSWYQQALGQGPQFIFQYYEEEERQRGNFPDRFSGHQFPNYSSELNVNALLLGDSALYLCASTRVWTDTNNEQFFGPGTRLTVL.

J is TRBJ2-3 and V is TRBV11-3; D remains unclear. Germline lookup yields CDR1 SGHNT and CDR2 YENEEA. V was pared by 1 base and J by 0 bases, with 5 bases between. The CDR3 has 14 residues. CDR3 sequence: CASSLAGSTDTQYF. The CDR3 DNA reads as TGTGCCAGCAGCTTAGCGGGTAGCACAGATACGCAGTATTTT.

J is TRBJ2-5 and V is TRBV6-5; the D is unclear. Germline V gives CDR1 MNHEY, CDR2 SVGAGI. The CDR3 is 13 residues long. Between the trimmed V and J ends, which lost 6 bases and 3 bases, there was a span of 11 bases. CDR3 nucleotides: TGTGCCAGCAGCCGACTCGAAAAAGAGACCCAGTACTTC. Translating gives CASSRLEKETQYF.

CDR3 bases: TGCGCCAGCAGCCGTACACCGGGACTAGATAGCTACGAGCAGTACTTC. It codes for CASSRTPGLDSYEQYF. The V and J genes are TRBV5-1 and TRBJ2-7, with TRBD2 matching over 8 bases. Germline CDR1 is SGHRS and CDR2 is YFSETQ. CDR3 size: 16 residues. After removal of 4 bases from V and 3 bases from J, the junction contained 12 bases not matched to a gene.

The chain recombines TRBV24-1 with TRBJ2-3, with TRBD2 identical over 10 bases. This CDR3 has 15 residues. Trimming removed 5 bases from V and 5 bases from J; junction bases left unmatched: 6. Per germline, CDR1 KGHDR and CDR2 SFDVKD. CDR3 DNA sequence: TGTGCCACCAGTGGGGTAGCGGGGGGCATAGATACGCAGTATTTT. Translation gives CATSGVAGGIDTQYF.

The CDR3 loop is CASSLRDEQYF. DNA of the CDR3: TGTGCCAGCAGCTTAAGAGACGAGCAGTACTTC. The chain combines TRBV7-9 with TRBJ2-7; D remains unclear. The CDR3 is 11 residues long. CDR1 is SEHNR, CDR2 FQNEAQ, per germline (reference sequence). V lost 2 bases to trimming and J lost 5 bases, with 4 bases between them.